The T cell receptor (beta chain) described here comes from a study of cytomegalovirus exposure and HLA in healthy donors. The primer mix had 60 Vbeta and 13 Jbeta primers. TCRdb keeps only in-frame clones here, not all; method: immunoSEQ multiplex PCR. Here the sample spans fewer than 200,000 clones, around 79% being singletons. V lost 2 bases to trimming and J lost 5 bases, with 6 bases between them. This CDR3 region has 13 residues. CDR1 and CDR2 from the germline V gene are MGHRA and YSYEKL. The chain uses TRBV4-1 and TRBJ2-2; no reliable D call. Specimen: PBMCs. This receptor was taken from a woman between 45 and 60 years old in good health and CMV-seronegative. The CDR3 region is CASSQPVTGELFF. The CDR3 DNA reads TGCGCCAGCAGCCAACCGGTTACCGGGGAGCTGTTTTTT.